The 25 T cell receptor beta chains in this list originate from one sample, sequenced in a study of T cell repertoires in cytomegalovirus infection. Antigen specificity for these receptors is unknown. A single record per CDR3 protein comes from TCRdb applying MiXCR to the reads. The sample shows hundreds of thousands of distinct CDR3 sequences, around 31% of them seen only once. This specimen was cultured PBMCs, taken from culture after CMV antigen stimulation. Receptor source: a human donor in good health (CMV status not recorded). Some clones in this sample may be carry-over from other donors' samples.

This clonotype came up a few times. This chain links TRBV18 with TRBJ1-5; D is perhaps TRBD1 (5 bases). Trimming took off 2 bases at V and 5 bases at J, with 7 bases between the two ends. The CDR3 loop spans 13 amino acids. Germline V gene sequence: CDR1 KGHSH, CDR2 LQKENI. CDR3 nucleotide sequence: TGTGCCAGCTCACCAAGGGACTATCAGCCCCAGCATTTT. It specifies CASSPRDYQPQHF.

V gene TRBV3-1 combines with J gene TRBJ1-4, with D possibly TRBD1 on 6 matching bases. Germline loops: CDR1 LGHDT, CDR2 YNNKEL (reference sequence). V lost 1 base, J lost 13 bases, and 19 bases lay in between. CDR3 length: 15 amino acids. Written as DNA, the CDR3 is TGTGCCAGCAGCCAAGGAGAGTCGCTACAGGGTGGACTGTTTTTT. Translation: CASSQGESLQGGLFF.

The chain links TRBV7-6 to TRBJ2-3; no firm D call. Germline V gives CDR1 SGHVS, CDR2 FNYEAQ. Trimming took off 6 bases at V and 9 bases at J, with 19 bases between the two ends. The CDR3 has 14 amino acids. Here the CDR3 reads CASRMGPPEPTQYF. Here the CDR3 DNA reads TGTGCCAGCAGAATGGGCCCACCGGAGCCGACGCAGTATTTT.

The chain uses TRBV19 and TRBJ1-3; no definite D call. This CDR3 is built from 15 residues. Trimming removed 8 bases at V and 0 bases at J, with 14 bases between. CDR1 LNHDA and CDR2 SQIVND come from the germline V gene (reference sequence). CDR3 nucleotide sequence: TGTGCCAGTCGAATCGCGGGAGTCTCTGGAAACACCATATATTTT. This translates into CASRIAGVSGNTIYF.

The V call is TRBV12-3 or TRBV12-4, the J call TRBJ1-3, with a tentative D call TRBD1 (5 bases). This CDR3 is built from 15 residues. Between the trimmed V and J ends, which lost 5 bases and 2 bases, there was a span of 13 bases. This CDR3 reads CASSPGDLTGNTIYF. The CDR3 DNA reads TGTGCCAGCAGTCCGGGGGACTTGACTGGAAACACCATATATTTT.

This clonotype was found a few times. For the CDR3, the DNA is TGTGCCAGCAGCGTAGCGGGGGGGTCCGATACGCAGTATTTT. Its protein is CASSVAGGSDTQYF. The chain links TRBV5-4 to TRBJ2-3; 11 nucleotides match TRBD2. This CDR3 spans 14 amino acids. Trimming took 4 bases from V and 6 from J; bases not matched to a gene: 4. Germline CDR1 SGHNT, CDR2 YYREEE (reference sequence).

This clonotype was counted a few times. The chain is built from TRBV15 and TRBJ2-3, with D perhaps matching TRBD1 (5 bases). The V end lost 0 bases, the J end lost 2 bases, and 12 bases lay between the germline ends. Germline V gives CDR1 LNHNV, CDR2 YYDKDF (reference sequence). CDR3 length equals 16 residues. CDR3 bases: TGTGCCACCAGCAGAGATCGCATGGGGCCCACAGATACGCAGTATTTT. The encoded protein is CATSRDRMGPTDTQYF.

V and J are TRBV19 and TRBJ2-1; TRBD2 matches 10 bases. The junction had 6 bases not matched to a gene; V was cut back by 2 bases and J by 8 bases. Germline values: CDR1 LNHDA, CDR2 SQIVND (reference sequence). CDR3 size: 15 residues. CDR3 protein: CASSILAGDPYEQFF. The CDR3 nucleotides read TGTGCCAGTAGTATACTAGCGGGGGACCCCTATGAGCAGTTCTTC.

This clonotype appeared a few times. The chain links TRBV20-1 to TRBJ2-7, with 8 bases identical to TRBD2. Germline loops: CDR1 DFQATT, CDR2 SNEGSKA (reference sequence). This CDR3 has 13 amino acids. The ends lost 3 bases at V and 2 bases at J; junction bases unmatched: 3. The CDR3 DNA follows: TGCAGTGCTAGTCAAGCGGGGGCCTACGAGCAGTACTTC. Its protein is CSASQAGAYEQYF.

This clonotype was detected once. The gene calls are TRBV20-1 and TRBJ2-1; either TRBD1 or TRBD2 may fit D (5 bases each). The V end lost 3 bases, the J end lost 9 bases, and 18 bases lay between the germline ends. The CDR3 totals 14 residues. Germline CDR1 reads DFQATT; CDR2 reads SNEGSKA (reference sequence). CDR3 loop: CSARGPVWDGEQFF. The CDR3 DNA is TGCAGTGCTAGGGGACCCGTTTGGGACGGTGAGCAGTTCTTC.

This chain joins TRBV20-1 and TRBJ1-3; D unresolved. The CDR3 runs to 14 residues. The V gene's germline CDR1 is DFQATT and CDR2 SNEGSKA (reference sequence). V was cut by 5 bases and J by 1 base, with 12 bases left in between. CDR3 DNA sequence: TGCAGTGCTCAAATGGCGGGGTCTGGAAACACCATATATTTT. This sequence encodes CSAQMAGSGNTIYF.

The chain has TRBV2 and TRBJ2-7; 9 nucleotides match TRBD1. With V trimmed by 8 bases and J by 5 bases, 7 bases remained unmatched. This CDR3 has 13 residues. Germline assignment: CDR1 SNHLY and CDR2 FYNNEI. The CDR3 sequence is CASGGTGINEQYF. CDR3 nucleotides: TGTGCCAGCGGGGGGACAGGGATAAACGAGCAGTACTTC.

This clonotype was seen a handful of times. The chain combines TRBV20-1 with TRBJ1-5; TRBD1 matches at 7 bases. Germline V CDR1 and CDR2: DFQATT, SNEGSKA (reference sequence). This CDR3 comprises 16 residues. Trimming cost V 5 bases and J 2 bases; bases outside gene matches: 12. The CDR3 DNA follows: TGCAGTGCTTATCGACAGGGCCAGTGGGGCAATCAGCCCCAGCATTTT. Translating gives CSAYRQGQWGNQPQHF.

This chain links TRBV19 with TRBJ2-7; D may be TRBD1 or TRBD2 (6 bases each). V was trimmed by 5 bases and J by 3 bases, leaving 17 bases between them. The CDR3 has 15 residues. The germline CDR1 and CDR2 sequences are LNHDA and SQIVND (reference sequence). CDR3 DNA sequence: TGTGCCAGTAGTCTGGGAAGGGGGGATAGCTACGAGCAGTACTTC. Its translation is CASSLGRGDSYEQYF.

V and J are TRBV15 and TRBJ2-1, with 9 bases lining up with TRBD2. CDR3 length: 17 residues. Trimming at V came to 2 bases and at J to 4 bases, leaving 9 bases not matched to a gene. Looked up from germline, CDR1 is LNHNV and CDR2 is YYDKDF (reference sequence). The CDR3 DNA reads as TGTGCCACCAGCAGACCATCCTTAGCGGGGGCTTACAATGAGCAGTTCTTC. Translated, it gives CATSRPSLAGAYNEQFF.

This clonotype was seen only a few times. This chain connects TRBV7-2 to TRBJ2-7; 7 bases line up with TRBD2. CDR3 size: 15 residues. Trimming removed 7 bases from V and 0 bases from J; junction bases left unmatched: 9. Germline V CDR1 and CDR2: SGHTA, FQGNSA. The CDR3 DNA follows: TGTGCCAGCACCTGGGGGAGGGCACGCTCCTACGAGCAGTACTTC. It codes for CASTWGRARSYEQYF.

V usage is TRBV24-1 and J usage is TRBJ2-1; 7 bases fit TRBD2. Germline V gene sequence: CDR1 KGHDR, CDR2 SFDVKD. The CDR3 runs 14 residues. J gave up 5 bases and V 4 bases, and 4 bases lay outside the gene matches. The CDR3 reads CATSDPSGHNEQFF. The DNA of the CDR3 is TGTGCCACCAGTGACCCTAGCGGACACAATGAGCAGTTCTTC.

The rearrangement links TRBV7-2 to TRBJ2-7; possibly TRBD1 for D (6 bases). Germline lookup yields CDR1 SGHTA and CDR2 FQGNSA. CDR3 length: 14 residues. Trimming shortened V by 2 bases and J by 6 bases, and 14 bases separated the two germline ends. CDR3: CASSLMAGDGEQYF. The CDR3 bases are TGTGCCAGCAGCTTAATGGCAGGGGATGGCGAGCAGTACTTC.

The table lists this clonotype with a count of one. V usage is TRBV27 and J usage is TRBJ2-3; D ambiguous. Trimming took off 2 bases at V and 6 bases at J, with 15 bases between the two ends. The length of the CDR3 is 15 residues. Germline V gene lookup returns CDR1 MNHEY and CDR2 SMNVEV (reference sequence). The CDR3 loop is CASSLGPRSPDTQYF. CDR3 DNA sequence: TGTGCCAGCAGTTTAGGGCCCCGGAGTCCGGATACGCAGTATTTT.

This clonotype was found a few times. V is TRBV15 and J is TRBJ1-1, with 7 nucleotides matching TRBD1. The CDR3 is 14 amino acids. Germline-derived CDR1 and CDR2 are LNHNV and YYDKDF (reference sequence). J was trimmed by 2 bases and V by 3 bases; bases with no gene match: 3. The CDR3 sequence is CATSSRGGNTEAFF. DNA for the CDR3: TGTGCCACCAGCAGTCGAGGGGGCAACACTGAAGCTTTCTTT. The full variable domain, rest sourced from reference TRBV15 and TRBJ1-1, is DAMVIQNPRYQVTQFGKPVTLSCSQTLNHNVMYWYQQKSSQAPKLLFHYYDKDFNNEADTPDNFQSRRPNTSFCFLDIRSPGLGDTAMYLCATSSRGGNTEAFFGQGTRLTVV.

The sample holds a few counts of this clonotype. The chain recombines TRBV6-5 with TRBJ2-5; D is possibly TRBD1 (6 bases). V was clipped by 6 bases and J by 3 bases, with 17 bases between them. This CDR3 is built from 15 residues. Germline V lookup: CDR1 MNHEY, CDR2 SVGAGI. The CDR3 region has the DNA TGTGCCAGCAGAACTGCAGGGGCCTCCAAAGAGACCCAGTACTTC. This sequence encodes CASRTAGASKETQYF.

This clonotype was recorded at least ten times. The gene calls are TRBV7-2 and TRBJ2-7, with D hard to call. The CDR3 extends over 16 amino acids. Germline V lookup: CDR1 SGHTA, CDR2 FQGNSA. V was shortened by 1 base and J by 0 bases, with 13 bases between the two germline ends. The CDR3 is CASSLGWALGSYEQYF. CDR3 nucleotides: TGTGCCAGCAGCTTAGGTTGGGCCCTGGGCTCCTACGAGCAGTACTTC.

This chain uses TRBV2 with TRBJ1-2; D is undetermined. CDR3 length equals 11 residues. The germline gives CDR1 SNHLY, CDR2 FYNNEI. CDR3 amino acids: CGNTAAYGYTF. CDR3 DNA: TGTGGGAATACAGCAGCTTATGGCTACACCTTC.

The rearrangement links TRBV5-6 to TRBJ2-5; tentatively, D is TRBD2 (6 bases). CDR1 and CDR2 from the germline V gene are SGHDT and YYEEEE. The CDR3 runs 15 residues. V was clipped by 1 base and J by 2 bases, with 12 bases between them. The CDR3 DNA reads TGTGCCAGCAGCTTGCGCGCCGGGAGTCAAGAGACCCAGTACTTC. Translation gives CASSLRAGSQETQYF.

This clonotype appeared a few times. The chain recombines TRBV4-3 with TRBJ2-1; 11 bases agree with TRBD2. Germline CDR1 reads LGHNA; CDR2 reads YSLEER. V dropped 6 bases and J dropped 8; count of bases not matched to a gene: 9. CDR3 length: 15 amino acids. For the CDR3, the DNA is TGCGCCAGCAGATTAGCGGGAGGGCCGGTCCATGAGCAGTTCTTC. Protein product: CASRLAGGPVHEQFF.